This T cell receptor (beta chain) originates from a study of early T cells in non-severe SARS-CoV-2 infection. Looked up from germline, CDR1 is SGHTA and CDR2 is FQGNSA. CDR3 length: 15 amino acids. V lost 1 base to trimming and J lost 7 bases, with 13 bases between them. This clonotype came up a few times. One entry per CDR3 protein results from TCRdb running MiXCR on the 5' RACE reads. The sample contains 85,000 to 100,000 distinct CDR3 sequences, around a sixth of which appear only once. Sequencing used whole blood, obtained at baseline. The J gene is TRBJ1-4, the V gene TRBV7-2; TRBD1 is a possible D gene (6 bases). The sequence was obtained from an adult who was a healthcare worker with PCR-confirmed SARS-CoV-2 infection or an uninfected control (not recorded which). CDR3 nucleotide sequence: TGTGCCAGCAGCTTAGAGGGGGTAGGACCTGAAAAACTGTTTTTT. Residues: CASSLEGVGPEKLFF.